This section outlines one TCR beta chain sequence together with its context. Its specificity is unknown. Clones were read by immunoSEQ multiplex PCR, and TCRdb kept only the in-frame ones, dropping some. The sample records more than 9,500 clones, roughly 84% being singletons. The data were taken from a study of OX40 agonist ivuxolimab in advanced cancers. The wider study: At doses from 0.01 to 10 mg/kg, patients were given intravenous ivuxolimab every 2 weeks. A history of anti-PD-1, anti-PD-L1 or anti-CTLA-4 therapy was acceptable, and approximately 40% had some.

Findings of the study overall: With doses of 0.1-3.0 mg/kg, partial responders showed among the lowest clonal expansion.

The CDR3 extends over 13 amino acids. V was clipped by 0 bases and J by 3 bases, with 6 bases between them. In germline, CDR1 is PRHDT, CDR2 FYEKMQ (reference sequence). The sequence derives from an adult with an advanced solid tumor such as melanoma, head and neck, liver or kidney cancer. The rearrangement links TRBV13 to TRBJ2-7; no reliable D call. The source was CD4+ or CD8+ T cells sorted from blood, collected in a trial of the OX40 agonist ivuxolimab. The CDR3 coding sequence is TGTGCCAGCAGCTTAGGTCGTAACTACGAGCAGTACTTC. Protein sequence: CASSLGRNYEQYF.